A single sample is the source of the 9 T cell receptor beta chains below, sequenced in a study of cytomegalovirus exposure and HLA in healthy donors. Measured with immunoSEQ multiplex PCR; TCRdb has only the in-frame clones, and not every one. Found here are 200,000 to 250,000 clones, approximately 90% of them singletons; the top ten hold approximately 1%. Sequencing input: PBMCs. These receptors all come from a woman aged 18-35 years in good health and CMV-seronegative.

The chain carries TRBV6-1 and TRBJ1-2; no clear D gene. With 1 base removed from V and 8 bases from J, the gap between germline ends came to 8 bases. The CDR3 sequence is 12 residues long. Germline CDR1 reads MNHNS; CDR2 reads SASEGT. CDR3 sequence: CASSEDGRGYTF. CDR3 DNA: TGTGCCAGCAGTGAAGACGGCAGGGGCTACACCTTC.

The genes are TRBV2 and TRBJ1-4; possibly TRBD1 for D (5 bases). With 4 bases removed from V and 5 bases from J, the gap between germline ends came to 20 bases. Germline CDR1 is SNHLY and CDR2 is FYNNEI. The CDR3 spans 17 residues. The CDR3, as DNA: TGTGCCAGCAGTGTAGAAAATCAGGGTGGGGTCAATGAAAAACTGTTTTTT. Translated: CASSVENQGGVNEKLFF.

The rearrangement links TRBV5-4 to TRBJ2-7, with TRBD1 identical over 7 bases. Germline V gene sequence: CDR1 SGHNT, CDR2 YYREEE (reference sequence). V lost 4 bases to trimming and J lost 3 bases; unmatched junction nucleotides: 10. This CDR3 is 15 amino acids long. CDR3 amino acids: CASSPTGAQYYEQYF. CDR3 DNA sequence: TGTGCCAGCAGCCCCACAGGGGCACAATACTACGAGCAGTACTTC.

This chain connects TRBV7-9 to TRBJ2-1, with TRBD1 identical over 7 bases. CDR3 length: 15 residues. Germline values: CDR1 SEHNR, CDR2 FQNEAQ (reference sequence). J lost 3 bases, V lost 4 bases, and 6 bases had no gene match. DNA for the CDR3: TGTGCCAGCAGCTATCCCAGGGGGAACTACAATGAGCAGTTCTTC. Its translation: CASSYPRGNYNEQFF.

This clone was found once. The chain uses TRBV5-6 and TRBJ2-1, with D tentatively TRBD2 (5 bases). The germline CDR1 and CDR2 sequences are SGHDT and YYEEEE. This CDR3 has 14 residues. The V gene lost 0 bases and the J gene lost 8 bases, with 12 bases spanning the gap. This CDR3 reads CASSLGTGWDEQFF. DNA of the CDR3: TGTGCCAGCAGCTTGGGTACGGGGTGGGATGAGCAGTTCTTC.

The chain couples TRBV28 to TRBJ2-7; TRBD2 matches 8 bases. The ends lost 2 bases at V and 2 bases at J; junction bases unmatched: 2. Per germline, CDR1 MDHEN and CDR2 SYDVKM. The CDR3 loop spans 14 amino acids. CDR3 amino acids: CASSLELAAYEQYF. In DNA form, the CDR3 reads TGTGCCAGCAGTTTAGAACTAGCGGCCTACGAGCAGTACTTC. The full variable domain, in which reference TRBV28 and TRBJ2-7 provide the parts outside the CDR3, is DVKVTQSSRYLVKRTGEKVFLECVQDMDHENMFWYRQDPGLGLRLIYFSYDVKMKEKGDIPEGYSVSREKKERFSLILESASTNQTSMYLCASSLELAAYEQYFGPGTRLTVT.

V is TRBV5-1 and J is TRBJ1-4; D is perhaps TRBD1 (6 bases). This CDR3 has 14 amino acids. V was trimmed by 0 bases and J by 4 bases, leaving 7 bases between them. CDR1 is SGHRS, CDR2 YFSETQ, per germline. CDR3 region: CASSLGGGNEKLFF. CDR3 DNA: TGCGCCAGCAGCTTGGGAGGGGGTAATGAAAAACTGTTTTTT.

This chain connects TRBV6-1 to TRBJ2-7, with no clear D. The V and J ends lost 4 bases and 2 bases respectively, with 12 bases between them. Germline V lookup: CDR1 MNHNS, CDR2 SASEGT. The CDR3 has 14 amino acids. This chain's CDR3 is CASSVSVPPYEQYF. For the CDR3, the DNA is TGTGCCAGCAGTGTTTCGGTGCCCCCCTACGAGCAGTACTTC.

This sequence joins TRBV5-1 and TRBJ2-1; possibly TRBD2 for D (7 bases). The germline CDR1 and CDR2 sequences are SGHRS and YFSETQ. This CDR3 has 15 residues. Trimming left V 0 bases short and J 2 bases short, with 9 bases between. The CDR3 region has the DNA TGCGCCAGCAGCTTGGGGGAGGGGGCCTACAATGAGCAGTTCTTC. It specifies CASSLGEGAYNEQFF.